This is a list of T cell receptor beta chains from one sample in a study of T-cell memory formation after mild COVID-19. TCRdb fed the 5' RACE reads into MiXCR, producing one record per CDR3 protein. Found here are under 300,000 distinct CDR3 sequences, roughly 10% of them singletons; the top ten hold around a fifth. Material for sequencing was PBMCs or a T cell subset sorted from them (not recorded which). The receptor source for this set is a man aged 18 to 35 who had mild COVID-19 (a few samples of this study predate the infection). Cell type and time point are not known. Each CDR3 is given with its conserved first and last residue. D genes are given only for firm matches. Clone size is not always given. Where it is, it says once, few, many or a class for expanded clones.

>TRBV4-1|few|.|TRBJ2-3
TGCGCCAGCAGCCCAGCGGCTAGGACCACAGATACGCAGTATTTT
CASSPAARTTDTQYF
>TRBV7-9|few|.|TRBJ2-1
TGTGCCAGCAGCTTAGCAGGGGCGCGATACAATGAGCAGTTCTTC
CASSLAGARYNEQFF
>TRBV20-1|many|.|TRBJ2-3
TGCAGTGCTAGAGGCGGCAGCACAGATACGCAGTATTTT
CSARGGSTDTQYF
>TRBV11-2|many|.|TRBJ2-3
TGTGCCAGCAGCTTCCCCGTCCTAGCGAGGGGCACAGATACGCAGTATTTT
CASSFPVLARGTDTQYF
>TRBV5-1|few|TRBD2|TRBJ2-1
TGCGCCAGCAGCCGAGGCGGGCCTCGGGGGGATGAGCAGTTCTTC
CASSRGGPRGDEQFF
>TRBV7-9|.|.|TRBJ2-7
TGTGCCAGCAGTGGGGGGCAGGCGATATCCTACGAGCAGTACTTC
CASSGGQAISYEQYF
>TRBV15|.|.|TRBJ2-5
TGTGCCACCAGCAGAGACCATGGCCCGACTTACTTC
CATSRDHGPTYF
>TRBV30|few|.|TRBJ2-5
TGTGCCTGGAGTGTTGCGGACTCCTTAAGGGGGACCCAGTACTTC
CAWSVADSLRGTQYF
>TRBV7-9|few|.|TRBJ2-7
TGTGCCAGCAGCCGCCAGGGGAGGAGCTCCTACGAGCAGTACTTC
CASSRQGRSSYEQYF
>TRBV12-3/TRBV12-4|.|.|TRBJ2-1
TGTGCCAGCAGGCCCCACGGGCTAGCATCTAATGAGCAGTTCTTC
CASRPHGLASNEQFF
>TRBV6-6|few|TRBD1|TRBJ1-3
TGTGCCAGCAGCCGCGGACAGGTCTCTGGAAACACCATATATTTT
CASSRGQVSGNTIYF
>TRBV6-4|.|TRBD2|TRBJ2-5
TGTGCCAGCAGTGTACTAGCGGGGGAGCGAGAGACCCAGTACTTC
CASSVLAGERETQYF
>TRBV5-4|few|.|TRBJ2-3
TGTGCCAGCAGCTTGGAGCGGCGGGATACGCAGTATTTT
CASSLERRDTQYF
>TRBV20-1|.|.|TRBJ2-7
TGCAGTGCACCCTTGGGGGGGGGCGTATACGAGCAGTACTTC
CSAPLGGGVYEQYF
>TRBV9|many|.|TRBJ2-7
TGTGCCAGCAGCGTAGGGGCAGGGGAGCAGTACTTC
CASSVGAGEQYF
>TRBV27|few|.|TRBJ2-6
TGTGCCAGTCGATCGGAGGGAGGGGCCAACGTCCTGACTTTC
CASRSEGGANVLTF
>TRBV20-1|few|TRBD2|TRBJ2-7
TGCAGTGCACTTCGAGAGGGACTAGTTGGCGAGCAGTACTTC
CSALREGLVGEQYF
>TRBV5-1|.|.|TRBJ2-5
TGCGCCAGCAGCATAGGCCCAGAGGGGGGCCAAGAGACCCAGTACTTC
CASSIGPEGGQETQYF
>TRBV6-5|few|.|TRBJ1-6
TGTGCCAGCAGTTACTCGACAGTCGTGTATAATTCACCCCTCCACTTT
CASSYSTVVYNSPLHF
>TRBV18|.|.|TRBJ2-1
TGTGCCAGCTCACCCGCACGGGAAGAGCAGTTCTTC
CASSPAREEQFF
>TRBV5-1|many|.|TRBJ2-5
TGCGCCAGCAGCCCACAAGGCGGGACAGAAGAGACCCAGTACTTC
CASSPQGGTEETQYF
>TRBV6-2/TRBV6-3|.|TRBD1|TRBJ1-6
TGTGCCAGCAGGAACAGGGGAATCTCACCCCTCCACTTT
CASRNRGISPLHF
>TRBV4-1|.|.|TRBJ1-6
TGCGCCAGCAGCCAAGGAGGTGGGTCCTATAATTCACCCCTCCACTTT
CASSQGGGSYNSPLHF
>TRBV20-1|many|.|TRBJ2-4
TGCAGTGCTAGAGATTCCCTAGCCAAAAACATTCAGTACTTC
CSARDSLAKNIQYF
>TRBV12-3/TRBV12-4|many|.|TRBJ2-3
TGTGCCAGCAGTTTGGGGGGCGGGGGAGATACGCAGTATTTT
CASSLGGGGDTQYF
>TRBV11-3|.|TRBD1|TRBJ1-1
TGTGCCAGCAGCTCGGGACAGGGAGGATGGACTGAAGCTTTCTTT
CASSSGQGGWTEAFF
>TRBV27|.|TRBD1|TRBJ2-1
TGTGCCAGCAGTTCCGACAGGGGGCTGGATGAGCAGTTCTTC
CASSSDRGLDEQFF